This T cell receptor beta chain came from a study of response to subunit inactivated influenza vaccine. TCRdb itself ran the RT-PCR reads through MiXCR, one entry per CDR3 protein. Of about 700,000 distinct CDR3 sequences in the sample, around 15% were seen once. Losses at the gene ends were 5 bases for V and 4 bases for J; bases not matched to a gene: 4. The CDR3 contains 14 residues. Germline CDR1 reads SGHRS; CDR2 reads YFSETQ. The chain couples TRBV5-1 to TRBJ2-5, with 11 bases that match TRBD1. The sequencing used PBMCs from blood, collected approximately 15 days before vaccination. The source of this sequence is a man between 45 and 60 years old who received an inactivated influenza vaccine. CDR3 bases: TGCGCCAGCAGACCCGGGACAGGGGGAGAGACCCAGTACTTC. Encoded protein: CASRPGTGGETQYF.